The T cell receptor beta chain under discussion was sequenced for a study of tumor and adjacent non-tumor tissue in lung cancer. As for the study in general: Stage I to III disease affected about nine men and roughly 5 women aged about 31 to 80.

To note about this clonotype: Because it lacks the conserved phenylalanine or tryptophan at the end, this CDR3 is likely a read error.

The template was RNA from unsorted bulk tissue. Donors were chemotherapy-naive, newly diagnosed lung cancer surgical patients in China, August–late 2014. TCRbeta libraries were built with three rounds of nested PCR, modified from ARM-PCR. Each CDR3 protein is one row after TCRdb ran MiXCR on the multiplex PCR reads. The table has under 95,000 distinct CDR3 sequences, about 67% seen once. The CDR3 has 13 residues. Germline values: CDR1 SGHAT, CDR2 FQNNGV. This chain joins TRBV11-2 and TRBJ2-1; D call uncertain. This receptor was taken from a man aged 55 to 70 with non-small cell lung cancer. Sequenced input: lung tumor tissue. The CDR3 spells CTSSLVVAKEQFL. The CDR3 DNA reads as TGTACCAGCAGCTTAGTGGTAGCCAAAGAGCAGTTCCTC.